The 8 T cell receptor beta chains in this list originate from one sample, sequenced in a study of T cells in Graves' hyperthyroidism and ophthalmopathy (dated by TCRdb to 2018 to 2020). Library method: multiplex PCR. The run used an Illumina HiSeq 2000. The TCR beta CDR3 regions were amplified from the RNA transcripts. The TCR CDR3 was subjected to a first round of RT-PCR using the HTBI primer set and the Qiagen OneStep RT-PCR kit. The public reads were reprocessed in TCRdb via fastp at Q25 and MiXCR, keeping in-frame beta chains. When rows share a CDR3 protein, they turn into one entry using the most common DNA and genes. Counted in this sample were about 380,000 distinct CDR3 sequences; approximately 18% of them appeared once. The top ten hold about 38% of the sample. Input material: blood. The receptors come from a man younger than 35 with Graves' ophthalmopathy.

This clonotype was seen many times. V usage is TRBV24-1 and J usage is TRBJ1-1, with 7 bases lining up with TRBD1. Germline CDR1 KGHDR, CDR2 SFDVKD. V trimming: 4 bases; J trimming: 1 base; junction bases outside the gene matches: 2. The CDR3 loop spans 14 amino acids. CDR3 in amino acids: CATSEGQKNTEAFF. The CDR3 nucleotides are TGTGCCACCAGTGAGGGACAGAAGAACACTGAAGCTTTCTTT.

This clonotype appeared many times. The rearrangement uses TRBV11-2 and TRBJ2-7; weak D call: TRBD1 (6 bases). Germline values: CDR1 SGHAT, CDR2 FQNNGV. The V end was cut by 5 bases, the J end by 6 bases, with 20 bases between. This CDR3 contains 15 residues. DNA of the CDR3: TGTGCCAGCAGCCCTCTCCGACAGGCCAGGGGCGAGCAGTACTTC. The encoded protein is CASSPLRQARGEQYF. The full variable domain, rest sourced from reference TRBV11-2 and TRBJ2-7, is EAGVAQSPRYKIIEKRQSVAFWCNPISGHATLYWYQQILGQGPKLLIQFQNNGVVDDSQLPKDRFSAERLKGVDSTLKIQPAKLEDSAVYLCASSPLRQARGEQYFGPGTRLTVT.

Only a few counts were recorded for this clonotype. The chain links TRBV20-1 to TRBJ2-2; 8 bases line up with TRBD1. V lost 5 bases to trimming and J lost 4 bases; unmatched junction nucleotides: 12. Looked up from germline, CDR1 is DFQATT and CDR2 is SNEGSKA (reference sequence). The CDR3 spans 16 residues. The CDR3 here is CSASQPLDRVTGELFF. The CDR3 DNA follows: TGCAGTGCTTCTCAACCCTTGGACAGGGTCACCGGGGAGCTGTTTTTT.

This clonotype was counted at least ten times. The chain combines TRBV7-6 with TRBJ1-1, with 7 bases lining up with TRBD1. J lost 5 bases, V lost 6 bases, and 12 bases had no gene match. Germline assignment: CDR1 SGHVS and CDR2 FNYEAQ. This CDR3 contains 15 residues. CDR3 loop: CASSRLIGGETEAFF. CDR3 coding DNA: TGTGCCAGCAGTCGGTTGATAGGGGGCGAGACTGAAGCTTTCTTT. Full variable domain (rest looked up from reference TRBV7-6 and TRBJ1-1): GAGVSQSPRYKVTKRGQDVALRCDPISGHVSLYWYRQALGQGPEFLTYFNYEAQQDKSGLPNDRFSAERPEGSISTLTIQRTEQRDSAMYRCASSRLIGGETEAFFGQGTRLTVV.

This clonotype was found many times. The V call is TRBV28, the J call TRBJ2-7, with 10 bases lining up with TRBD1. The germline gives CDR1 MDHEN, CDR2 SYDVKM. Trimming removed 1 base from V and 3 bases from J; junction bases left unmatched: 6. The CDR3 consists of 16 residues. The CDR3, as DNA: TGTGCCAGCAGTTTATTCTCCGGGACAGGGGACTACGAGCAGTACTTC. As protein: CASSLFSGTGDYEQYF.

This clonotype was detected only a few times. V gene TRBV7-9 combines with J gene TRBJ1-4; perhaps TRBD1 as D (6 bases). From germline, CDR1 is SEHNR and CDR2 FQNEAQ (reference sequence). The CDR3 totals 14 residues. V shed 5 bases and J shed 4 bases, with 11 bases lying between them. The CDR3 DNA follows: TGTGCCAGCAGCCAACGGACAGATAATGAAAAACTGTTTTTT. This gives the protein CASSQRTDNEKLFF.

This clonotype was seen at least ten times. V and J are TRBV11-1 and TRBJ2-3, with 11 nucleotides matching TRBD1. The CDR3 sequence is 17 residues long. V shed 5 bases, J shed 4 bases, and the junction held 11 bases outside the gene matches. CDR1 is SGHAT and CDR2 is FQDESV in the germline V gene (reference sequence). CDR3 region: CASSPSAGQGASDTQYF. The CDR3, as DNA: TGTGCCAGCAGCCCATCAGCTGGACAGGGGGCCTCAGATACGCAGTATTTT.

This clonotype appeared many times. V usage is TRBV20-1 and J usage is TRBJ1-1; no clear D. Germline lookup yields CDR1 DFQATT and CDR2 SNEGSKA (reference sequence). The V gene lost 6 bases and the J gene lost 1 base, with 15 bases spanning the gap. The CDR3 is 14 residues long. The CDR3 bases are TGCAGTGCCCACCCCTCCTCTAAGAACACTGAAGCTTTCTTT. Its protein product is CSAHPSSKNTEAFF.